What follows are 14 T cell receptor beta chains derived from one specimen sequenced in a study of blood T cell repertoires in COVID-19. Produced via immunoSEQ multiplex PCR; TCRdb's table is partial and in-frame only. The table shows just under 300,000 clones, with 70% to 90% occurring only once. Sequencing was carried out using peripheral blood. The source is a man aged 70 or older with acute or convalescent COVID-19.

V and J are TRBV5-1 and TRBJ1-5, with D perhaps matching TRBD1 (5 bases). Germline CDR1 is SGHRS and CDR2 is YFSETQ. The V end lost 0 bases, the J end lost 6 bases, and 10 bases lay between the germline ends. This CDR3 contains 14 residues. CDR3 protein: CASSLGLQGQPQHF. CDR3 nucleotide sequence: TGCGCCAGCAGCTTGGGATTGCAGGGTCAGCCCCAGCATTTT.

The rearrangement links TRBV5-1 to TRBJ2-5, with TRBD1 identical over 12 bases. CDR3 length equals 15 residues. V lost 2 bases, J lost 5 bases, and 4 bases stayed unmatched. Looked up from germline, CDR1 is SGHRS and CDR2 is YFSETQ. DNA of the CDR3: TGCGCCAGCAGCTTCGGGACAGGGGGCGTCGAGACCCAGTACTTC. Amino acid sequence: CASSFGTGGVETQYF.

V gene TRBV3-1 (or the pseudogene TRBV3-2) combines with J gene TRBJ2-1, with 13 nucleotides matching TRBD2. The length of the CDR3 is 16 residues. V shed 1 base and J 5 bases; nucleotides not matched to a gene: 2. Germline V gives CDR1 LGHDT, CDR2 YNNKEL (reference sequence). CDR3 in DNA: TGTGCCAGCAGCCAAGCGGGACTAGCGGGGAACAATGAGCAGTTCTTC. Its protein is CASSQAGLAGNNEQFF.

The V gene is TRBV28, the J gene TRBJ2-2; the D gene is possibly TRBD2 (6 bases). The V end lost 7 bases, the J end lost 5 bases, and 14 bases lay between the germline ends. CDR1 MDHEN and CDR2 SYDVKM come from the germline V gene. The CDR3 sequence is 14 residues long. The CDR3 nucleotides are TGTGCCAGCAACCCGTTTGGGGGGACCGGGGAGCTGTTTTTT. Translation: CASNPFGGTGELFF.

The chain carries TRBV10-2 and TRBJ2-2; the D gene is possibly TRBD2 (5 bases). Germline CDR1 reads WSHSY; CDR2 reads SAAADI. Trimming stripped 7 bases from V and 0 bases from J, with 9 bases between. CDR3 length equals 14 residues. The CDR3, as DNA: TGCGCCAGCAAACGGGATACGAACACCGGGGAGCTGTTTTTT. As protein: CASKRDTNTGELFF.

This chain links TRBV5-1 with TRBJ2-3; TRBD2 aligns across 8 bases. CDR3 length: 17 amino acids. Unmatched junction bases numbered 14, after V lost 4 bases and J lost 4 bases. From germline, CDR1 is SGHRS and CDR2 YFSETQ. In nucleotides, the CDR3 is TGCGCCAGCAGCAGGACTAGCAGACAAGGTCCCCCAGATACGCAGTATTTT. This translates into CASSRTSRQGPPDTQYF.

The V and J genes are TRBV11-2 and TRBJ2-2; 12 bases map to TRBD1. The length of the CDR3 is 15 residues. With 9 bases clipped from V and 4 bases from J, the junction kept 6 bases outside the gene matches. From germline, CDR1 is SGHAT and CDR2 FQNNGV. The CDR3, as DNA: TGTGCCAGTTTCCCGGGACAGGGGGCCACCGGGGAGCTGTTTTTT. It yields the protein CASFPGQGATGELFF. Using reference TRBV11-2 and TRBJ2-2 for the parts outside the CDR3, the full variable domain is EAGVAQSPRYKIIEKRQSVAFWCNPISGHATLYWYQQILGQGPKLLIQFQNNGVVDDSQLPKDRFSAERLKGVDSTLKIQPAKLEDSAVYLCASFPGQGATGELFFGEGSRLTVL.

This sequence joins TRBV7-2 and TRBJ1-1; the D gene is possibly TRBD1 (6 bases). Germline lookup yields CDR1 SGHTA and CDR2 FQGNSA. With 2 bases removed from V and 6 bases from J, the gap between germline ends came to 10 bases. The CDR3 is 13 amino acids. This CDR3 is CASSLLEGAEAFF. The DNA of the CDR3 is TGTGCCAGCAGCTTACTCGAGGGGGCTGAAGCTTTCTTT.

The chain uses TRBV3-1 (or the pseudogene TRBV3-2) and TRBJ1-2; TRBD1 is a possible D gene (5 bases). Germline values: CDR1 LGHDT, CDR2 YNNKEL (reference sequence). V was trimmed by 4 bases and J by 5 bases, leaving 8 bases between them. The CDR3 covers 12 residues. CDR3 nucleotide sequence: TGTGCCAGCAGCCCTCCAGGGTATGGCTACACCTTC. As protein: CASSPPGYGYTF.

The DNA for the CDR3 is TGCGCCAGCAGCCAACCTGGGCCGGGAAACTATGGCTACACCTTC. Amino acids: CASSQPGPGNYGYTF. The chain links TRBV4-3 to TRBJ1-2; D is unresolved. The CDR3 has 15 amino acids. V was cut by 2 bases and J by 2 bases, with 12 bases left in between. Germline V gene lookup returns CDR1 LGHNA and CDR2 YSLEER.

In nucleotides, the CDR3 is TGTGCCAGCGGGACAGGGGGCCCTGAGCAGTTCTTC. Residues: CASGTGGPEQFF. The genes are TRBV2 and TRBJ2-1; 12 positions agree with TRBD1. CDR1 and CDR2 from the germline V gene are SNHLY and FYNNEI. This CDR3 contains 12 residues. V shed 8 bases and J 9 bases; nucleotides not matched to a gene: 2.

V usage is TRBV9 and J usage is TRBJ1-3, with TRBD1 as a possible D gene (5 bases). The V gene's germline CDR1 is SGDLS and CDR2 YYNGEE. V lost 0 bases and J 0 bases, leaving 10 bases between the germline ends. This CDR3 has 16 residues. The CDR3 DNA reads TGTGCCAGCAGCGTAGCCAGGGCCCTCTCTGGAAACACCATATATTTT. It specifies CASSVARALSGNTIYF.

This chain uses TRBV7-9 with TRBJ2-3, with D maybe TRBD1 (6 bases). V lost 5 bases and J 0 bases, leaving 12 bases between the germline ends. Germline assignment: CDR1 SEHNR and CDR2 FQNEAQ (reference sequence). The CDR3 covers 15 residues. This CDR3 is CASSHGQLSTDTQYF. The CDR3 region has the DNA TGTGCCAGCAGCCACGGACAGCTGAGCACAGATACGCAGTATTTT.

V and J are TRBV2 and TRBJ1-4, with D possibly TRBD1 on 6 matching bases. Trimming pared 10 bases from V and 8 bases from J, leaving 17 bases between. Germline V gives CDR1 SNHLY, CDR2 FYNNEI. The CDR3 is 13 residues long. This CDR3 is CATGNRVHEKLFF. The CDR3 region has the DNA TGTGCCACGGGAAACAGGGTTCACGAAAAACTGTTTTTT.